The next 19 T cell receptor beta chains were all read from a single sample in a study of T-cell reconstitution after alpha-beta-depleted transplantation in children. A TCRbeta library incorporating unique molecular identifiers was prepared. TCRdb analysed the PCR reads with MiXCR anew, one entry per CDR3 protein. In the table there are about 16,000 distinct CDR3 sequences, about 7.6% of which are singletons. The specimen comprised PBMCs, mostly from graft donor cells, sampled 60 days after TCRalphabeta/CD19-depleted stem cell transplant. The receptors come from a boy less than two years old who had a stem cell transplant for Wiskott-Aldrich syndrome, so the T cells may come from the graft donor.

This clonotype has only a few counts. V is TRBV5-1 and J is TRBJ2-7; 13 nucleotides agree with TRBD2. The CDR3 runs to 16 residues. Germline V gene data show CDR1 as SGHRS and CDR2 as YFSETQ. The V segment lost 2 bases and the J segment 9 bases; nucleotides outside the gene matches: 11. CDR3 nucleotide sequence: TGCGCCAGCAGCTTAAACCCCGGGACTAGCGGGACCGGGCAGTACTTC. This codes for CASSLNPGTSGTGQYF.

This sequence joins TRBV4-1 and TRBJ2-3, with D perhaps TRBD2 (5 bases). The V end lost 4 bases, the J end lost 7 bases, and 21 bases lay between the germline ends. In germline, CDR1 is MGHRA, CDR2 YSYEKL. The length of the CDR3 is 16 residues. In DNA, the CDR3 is TGCGCCAGCAGCCCAAATGTCCCCCTTCTAGCAAATACGCAGTATTTT. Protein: CASSPNVPLLANTQYF.

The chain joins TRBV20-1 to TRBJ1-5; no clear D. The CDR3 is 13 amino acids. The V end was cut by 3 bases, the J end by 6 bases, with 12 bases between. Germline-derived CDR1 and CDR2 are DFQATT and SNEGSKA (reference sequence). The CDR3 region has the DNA TGCAGTGCTAGTTCCGGAATCAGTCAGCCCCAGCATTTT. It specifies CSASSGISQPQHF.

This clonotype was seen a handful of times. CDR3 sequence reads: CARRAFSGEKLFF. CDR3 nucleotide sequence: TGTGCCCGCCGGGCCTTCAGTGGTGAAAAACTGTTTTTT. This chain connects TRBV30 to TRBJ1-4; D is ambiguous. Germline CDR1 reads GTSNPN; CDR2 reads SVGIG (reference sequence). Trimming took 8 bases from V and 7 from J, leaving 17 bases between them. This CDR3 is 13 amino acids long.

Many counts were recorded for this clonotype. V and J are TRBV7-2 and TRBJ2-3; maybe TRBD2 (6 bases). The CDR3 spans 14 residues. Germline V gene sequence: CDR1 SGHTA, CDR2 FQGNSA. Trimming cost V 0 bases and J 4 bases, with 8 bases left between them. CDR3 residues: CASSLARGSDTQYF. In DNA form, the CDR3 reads TGTGCCAGCAGCTTAGCCCGGGGGTCAGATACGCAGTATTTT. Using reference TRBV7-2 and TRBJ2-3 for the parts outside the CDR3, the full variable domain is GAGVSQSPSNKVTEKGKDVELRCDPISGHTALYWYRQSLGQGLEFLIYFQGNSAPDKSGLPSDRFSAERTGGSVSTLTIQRTQQEDSAVYLCASSLARGSDTQYFGPGTRLTVL.

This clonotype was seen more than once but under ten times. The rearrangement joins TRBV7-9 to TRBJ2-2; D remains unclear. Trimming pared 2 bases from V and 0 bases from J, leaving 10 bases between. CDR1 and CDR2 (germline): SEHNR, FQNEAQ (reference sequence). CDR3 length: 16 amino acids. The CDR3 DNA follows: TGTGCCAGCAGCTTAACTCCTGCGGCGAACACCGGGGAGCTGTTTTTT. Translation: CASSLTPAANTGELFF.

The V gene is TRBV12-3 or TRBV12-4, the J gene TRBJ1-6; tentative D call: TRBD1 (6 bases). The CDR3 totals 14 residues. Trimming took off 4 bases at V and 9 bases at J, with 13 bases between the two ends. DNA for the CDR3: TGTGCCAGCAGTTCAGGACAGAATCTTTCACCCCTCCACTTT. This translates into CASSSGQNLSPLHF.

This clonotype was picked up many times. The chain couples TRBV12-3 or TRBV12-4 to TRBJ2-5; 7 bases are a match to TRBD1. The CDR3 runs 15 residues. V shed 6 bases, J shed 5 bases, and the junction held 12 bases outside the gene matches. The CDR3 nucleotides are TGTGCCAGCAGCCGTAAACCCGACAGGGCTGAGACCCAGTACTTC. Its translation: CASSRKPDRAETQYF.

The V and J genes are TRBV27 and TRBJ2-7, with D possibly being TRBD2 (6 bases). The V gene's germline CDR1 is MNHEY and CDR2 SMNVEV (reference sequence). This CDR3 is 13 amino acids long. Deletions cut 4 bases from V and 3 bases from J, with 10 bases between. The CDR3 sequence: CASSSRLVYEQYF. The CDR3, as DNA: TGTGCCAGCAGTTCCCGACTAGTCTACGAGCAGTACTTC.

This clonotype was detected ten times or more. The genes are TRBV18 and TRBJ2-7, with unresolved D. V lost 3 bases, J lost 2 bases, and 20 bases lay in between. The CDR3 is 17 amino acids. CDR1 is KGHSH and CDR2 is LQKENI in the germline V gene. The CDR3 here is CASSPLVPGPLPYEQYF. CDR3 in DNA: TGTGCCAGCTCACCGCTGGTCCCCGGGCCGCTCCCCTACGAGCAGTACTTC.

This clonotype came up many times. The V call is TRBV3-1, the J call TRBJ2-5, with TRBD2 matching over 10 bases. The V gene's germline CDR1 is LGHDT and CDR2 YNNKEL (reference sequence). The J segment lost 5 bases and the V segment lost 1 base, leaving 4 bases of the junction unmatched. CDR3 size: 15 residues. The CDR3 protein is CASSQASGSSETQYF. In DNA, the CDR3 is TGTGCCAGCAGCCAAGCTAGCGGGAGTAGCGAGACCCAGTACTTC.

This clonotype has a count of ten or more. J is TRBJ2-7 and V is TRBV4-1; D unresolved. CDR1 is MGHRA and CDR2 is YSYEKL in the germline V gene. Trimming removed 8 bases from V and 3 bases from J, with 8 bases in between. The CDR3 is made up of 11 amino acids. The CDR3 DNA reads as TGCGCCAGCGGAAACCTCTACGAGCAGTACTTC. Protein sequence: CASGNLYEQYF.

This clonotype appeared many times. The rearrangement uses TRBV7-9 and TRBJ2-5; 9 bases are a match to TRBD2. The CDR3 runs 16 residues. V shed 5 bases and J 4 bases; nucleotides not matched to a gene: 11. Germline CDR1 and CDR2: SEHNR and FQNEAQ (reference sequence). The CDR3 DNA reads TGTGCCAGCAGCCCTGGGGTAGCGGGAGTTGGAGAGACCCAGTACTTC. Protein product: CASSPGVAGVGETQYF. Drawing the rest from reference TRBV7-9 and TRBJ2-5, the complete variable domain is DTGVSQNPRHKITKRGQNVTFRCDPISEHNRLYWYRQTLGQGPEFLTYFQNEAQLEKSRLLSDRFSAERPKGSFSTLEIQRTEQGDSAMYLCASSPGVAGVGETQYFGPGTRLLVL.

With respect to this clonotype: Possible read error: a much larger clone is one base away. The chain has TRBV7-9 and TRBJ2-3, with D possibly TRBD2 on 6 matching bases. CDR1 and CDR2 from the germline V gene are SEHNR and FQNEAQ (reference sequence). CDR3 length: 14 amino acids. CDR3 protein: CTSSLVPLADTQYF. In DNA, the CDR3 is TGTACCAGCAGCTTAGTCCCGCTAGCGGATACGCAGTATTTT.

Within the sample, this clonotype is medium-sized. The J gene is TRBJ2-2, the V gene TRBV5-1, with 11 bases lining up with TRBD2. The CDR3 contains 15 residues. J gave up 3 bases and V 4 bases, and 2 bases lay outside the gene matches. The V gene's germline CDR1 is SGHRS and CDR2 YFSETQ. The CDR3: CASSKLAGDTGELFF. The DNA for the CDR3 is TGCGCCAGCAGCAAACTAGCGGGAGACACCGGGGAGCTGTTTTTT. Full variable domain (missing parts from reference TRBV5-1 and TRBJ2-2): KAGVTQTPRYLIKTRGQQVTLSCSPISGHRSVSWYQQTPGQGLQFLFEYFSETQRNKGNFPGRFSGRQFSNSRSEMNVSTLELGDSALYLCASSKLAGDTGELFFGEGSRLTVL.

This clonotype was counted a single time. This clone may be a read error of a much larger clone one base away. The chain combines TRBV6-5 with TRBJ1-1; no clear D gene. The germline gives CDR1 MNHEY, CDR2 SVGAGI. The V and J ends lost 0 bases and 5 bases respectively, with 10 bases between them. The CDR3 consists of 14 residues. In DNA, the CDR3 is TGTGCCAGCAGTTACTCGGCTGGTGGGACTGAAGCTTTCTTT. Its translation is CASSYSAGGTEAFF.

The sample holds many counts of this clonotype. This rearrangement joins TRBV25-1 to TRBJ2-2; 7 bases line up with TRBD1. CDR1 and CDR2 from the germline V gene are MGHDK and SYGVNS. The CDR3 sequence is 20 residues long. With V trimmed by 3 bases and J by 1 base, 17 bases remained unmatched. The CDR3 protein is CASSDSPHKQGMGNTGELFF. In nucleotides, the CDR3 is TGTGCCAGCAGTGACTCCCCCCACAAACAGGGGATGGGGAACACCGGGGAGCTGTTTTTT. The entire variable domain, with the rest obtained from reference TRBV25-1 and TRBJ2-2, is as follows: EADIYQTPRYLVIGTGKKITLECSQTMGHDKMYWYQQDPGMELHLIHYSYGVNSTEKGDLSSESTVSRIRTEHFPLTLESARPSHTSQYLCASSDSPHKQGMGNTGELFFGEGSRLTVL.

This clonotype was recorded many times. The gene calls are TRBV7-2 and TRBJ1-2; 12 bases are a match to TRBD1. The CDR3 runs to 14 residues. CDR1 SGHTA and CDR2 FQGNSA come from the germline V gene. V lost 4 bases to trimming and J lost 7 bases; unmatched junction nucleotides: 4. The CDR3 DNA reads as TGTGCCAGCAGCTCGGGACAGGGGGCCTTTGGCTACACCTTC. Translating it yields CASSSGQGAFGYTF.

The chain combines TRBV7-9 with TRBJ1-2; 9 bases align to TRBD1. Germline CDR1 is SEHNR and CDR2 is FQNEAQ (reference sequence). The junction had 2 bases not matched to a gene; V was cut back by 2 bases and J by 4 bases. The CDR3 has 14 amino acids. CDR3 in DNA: TGTGCCAGCAGCTTAAGGGACAGGGCCTATGGCTACACCTTC. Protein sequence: CASSLRDRAYGYTF.